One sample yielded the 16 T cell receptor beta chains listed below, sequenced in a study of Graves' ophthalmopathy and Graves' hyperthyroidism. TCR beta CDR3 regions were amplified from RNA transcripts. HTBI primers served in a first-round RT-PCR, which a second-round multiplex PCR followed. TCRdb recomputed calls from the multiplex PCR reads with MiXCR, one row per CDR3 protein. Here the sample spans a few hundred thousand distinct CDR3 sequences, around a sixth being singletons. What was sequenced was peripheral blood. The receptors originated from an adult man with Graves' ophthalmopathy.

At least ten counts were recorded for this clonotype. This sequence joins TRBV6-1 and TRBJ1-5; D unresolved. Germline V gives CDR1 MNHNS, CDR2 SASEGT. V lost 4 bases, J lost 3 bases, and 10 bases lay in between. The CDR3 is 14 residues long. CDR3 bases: TGTGCCAGCAGTGTTCCGGGGAACAATCAGCCCCAGCATTTT. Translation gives CASSVPGNNQPQHF.

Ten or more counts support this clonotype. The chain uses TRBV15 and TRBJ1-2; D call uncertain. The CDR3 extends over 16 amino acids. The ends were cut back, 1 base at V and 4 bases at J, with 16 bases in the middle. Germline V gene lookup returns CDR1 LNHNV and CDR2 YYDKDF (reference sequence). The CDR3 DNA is TGTGCCACCAGCAGAGGGGCACCCAGCGGCTCCTATGGCTACACCTTC. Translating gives CATSRGAPSGSYGYTF.

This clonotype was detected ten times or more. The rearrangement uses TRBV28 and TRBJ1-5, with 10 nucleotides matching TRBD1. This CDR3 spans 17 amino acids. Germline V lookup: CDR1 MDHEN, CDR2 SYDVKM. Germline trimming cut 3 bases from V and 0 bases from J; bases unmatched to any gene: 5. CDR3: CASSFPGQGYSNQPQHF. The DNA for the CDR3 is TGTGCCAGCAGTTTTCCGGGACAGGGGTATAGCAATCAGCCCCAGCATTTT.

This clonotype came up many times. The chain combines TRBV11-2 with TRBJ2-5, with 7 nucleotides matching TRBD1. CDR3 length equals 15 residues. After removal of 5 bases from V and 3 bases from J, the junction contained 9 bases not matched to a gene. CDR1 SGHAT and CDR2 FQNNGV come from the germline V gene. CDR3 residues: CASSTTGTEKETQYF. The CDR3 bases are TGTGCCAGCAGCACCACCGGGACAGAAAAAGAGACCCAGTACTTC.

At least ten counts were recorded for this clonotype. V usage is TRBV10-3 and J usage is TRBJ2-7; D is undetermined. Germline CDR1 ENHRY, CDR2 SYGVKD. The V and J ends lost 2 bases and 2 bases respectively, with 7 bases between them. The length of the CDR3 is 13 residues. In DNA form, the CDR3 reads TGTGCCATCAGTGAGGGATTCCCCTACGAGCAGTACTTC. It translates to CAISEGFPYEQYF.

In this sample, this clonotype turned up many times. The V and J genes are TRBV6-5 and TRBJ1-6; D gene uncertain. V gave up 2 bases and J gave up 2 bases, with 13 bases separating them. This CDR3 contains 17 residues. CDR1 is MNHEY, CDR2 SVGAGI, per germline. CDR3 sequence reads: CASSYGMGVAYNSPLHF. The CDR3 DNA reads TGTGCCAGCAGTTACGGTATGGGAGTTGCCTATAATTCACCCCTCCACTTT.

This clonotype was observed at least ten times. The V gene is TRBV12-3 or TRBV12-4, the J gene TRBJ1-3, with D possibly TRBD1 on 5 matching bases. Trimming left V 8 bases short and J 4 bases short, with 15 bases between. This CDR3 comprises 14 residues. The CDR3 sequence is CASCVGGDGNTIYF. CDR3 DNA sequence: TGTGCCAGCTGCGTCGGTGGGGACGGAAACACCATATATTTT.

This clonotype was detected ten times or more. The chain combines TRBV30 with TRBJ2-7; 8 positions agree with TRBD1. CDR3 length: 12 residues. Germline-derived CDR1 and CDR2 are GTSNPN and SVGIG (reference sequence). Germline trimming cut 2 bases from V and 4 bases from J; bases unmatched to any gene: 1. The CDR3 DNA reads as TGTGCCTGGAGTACAGGGGGTTACGAGCAGTACTTC. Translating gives CAWSTGGYEQYF. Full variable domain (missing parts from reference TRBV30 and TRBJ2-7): SQTIHQWPATLVQPVGSPLSLECTVEGTSNPNLYWYRQAAGRGLQLLFYSVGIGQISSEVPQNLSASRPQDRQFILSSKKLLLSDSGFYLCAWSTGGYEQYFGPGTRLTVT.

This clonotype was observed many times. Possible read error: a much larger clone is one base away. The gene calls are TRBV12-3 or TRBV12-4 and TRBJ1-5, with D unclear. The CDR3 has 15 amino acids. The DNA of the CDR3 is TGTGCCAGCAGTTTCTTCGGCAGGAGAAATCAGTCCCAGCATTTT. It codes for CASSFFGRRNQSQHF.

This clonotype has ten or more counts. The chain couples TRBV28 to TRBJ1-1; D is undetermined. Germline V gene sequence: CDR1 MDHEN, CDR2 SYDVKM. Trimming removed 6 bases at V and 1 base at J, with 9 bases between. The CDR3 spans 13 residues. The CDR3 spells CASRPGANTEAFF. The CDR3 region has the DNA TGTGCCAGCAGGCCCGGCGCGAACACTGAAGCTTTCTTT.

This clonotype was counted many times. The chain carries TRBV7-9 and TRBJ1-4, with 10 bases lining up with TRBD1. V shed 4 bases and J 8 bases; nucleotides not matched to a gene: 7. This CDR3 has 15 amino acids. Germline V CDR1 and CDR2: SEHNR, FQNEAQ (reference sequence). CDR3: CASSSRDRGAEKLFF. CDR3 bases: TGTGCCAGCAGCTCCCGGGACAGGGGCGCGGAAAAACTGTTTTTT. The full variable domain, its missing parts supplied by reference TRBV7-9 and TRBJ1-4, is DTGVSQNPRHKITKRGQNVTFRCDPISEHNRLYWYRQTLGQGPEFLTYFQNEAQLEKSRLLSDRFSAERPKGSFSTLEIQRTEQGDSAMYLCASSSRDRGAEKLFFGSGTQLSVL.

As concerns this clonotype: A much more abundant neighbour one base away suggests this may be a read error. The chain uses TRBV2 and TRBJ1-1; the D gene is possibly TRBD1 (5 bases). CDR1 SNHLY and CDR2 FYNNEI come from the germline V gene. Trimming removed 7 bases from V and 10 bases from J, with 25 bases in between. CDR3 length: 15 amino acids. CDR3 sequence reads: CASNNGERAWGGAFF. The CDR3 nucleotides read TGTGCCAGCAACAACGGGGAGAGGGCCTGGGGGGGAGCTTTCTTT.

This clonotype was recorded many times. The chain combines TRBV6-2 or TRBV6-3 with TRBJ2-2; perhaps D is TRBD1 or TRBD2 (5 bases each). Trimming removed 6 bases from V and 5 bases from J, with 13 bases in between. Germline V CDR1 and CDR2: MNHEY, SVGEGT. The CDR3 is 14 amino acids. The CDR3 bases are TGTGCCAGCAGGATGGGATGGGGGACCGGGGAGCTGTTTTTT. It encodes CASRMGWGTGELFF.

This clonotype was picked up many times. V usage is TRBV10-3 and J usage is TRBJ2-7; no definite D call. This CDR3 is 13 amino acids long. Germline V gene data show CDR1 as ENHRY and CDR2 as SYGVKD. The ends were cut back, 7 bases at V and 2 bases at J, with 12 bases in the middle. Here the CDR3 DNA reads TGTGCCATCAATGACGGAACCGCCTACGAGCAGTACTTC. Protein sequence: CAINDGTAYEQYF.

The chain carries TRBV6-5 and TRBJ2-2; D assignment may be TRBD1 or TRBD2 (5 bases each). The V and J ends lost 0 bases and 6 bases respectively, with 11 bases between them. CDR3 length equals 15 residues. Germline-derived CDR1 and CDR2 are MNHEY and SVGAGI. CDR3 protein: CASSYSKGRPGELFF. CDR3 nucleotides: TGTGCCAGCAGTTACTCGAAGGGACGCCCCGGGGAGCTGTTTTTT.

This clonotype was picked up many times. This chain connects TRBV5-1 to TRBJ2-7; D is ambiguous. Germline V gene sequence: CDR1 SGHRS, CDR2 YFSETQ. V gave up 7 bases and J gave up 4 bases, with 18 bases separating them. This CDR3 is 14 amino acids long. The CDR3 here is CASSRGAVGYEQYF. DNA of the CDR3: TGCGCCAGCTCTCGAGGTGCTGTCGGGTACGAGCAGTACTTC.